The rows below give T cell receptor beta chains drawn from one sample of a study of T cell repertoires and HLA-DP antigens. Their antigens are not known. Clones were read by immunoSEQ multiplex PCR, and TCRdb kept only the in-frame ones, dropping some. The profile shows approximately 90,000 clones, roughly nine tenths of them singletons. Source material: CD4+ T cells from PBMCs. The receptors here all came from a man in his fifties in good health and CMV-seronegative. The CDR3 runs from the conserved cysteine through the conserved F or W.

CDR3	J	V
CASTKGGPGNTIYF	TRBJ1-3	TRBV6-6
CASSPETGGRRTEAFF	TRBJ1-1	TRBV18
CATPGPGGGNTIYF	TRBJ1-3	TRBV15
CASARRGLNTGELFF	TRBJ2-2	TRBV6-5
CASSDGTGGRHEQYF	TRBJ2-7	TRBV25-1
CASSFPAGGIVNEQFF	TRBJ2-1	TRBV7-2
CASSQAMGGLGNEKLFF	TRBJ1-4	TRBV14
CASSNSGELFF	TRBJ2-2	TRBV11-2
CASSLSGTSGRGELFF	TRBJ2-2	TRBV6-6
CASSSGTGGDTQYF	TRBJ2-3	TRBV7-2
CASSVLHALGEQYF	TRBJ2-7	TRBV2
CASSFEGQVRNTIYF	TRBJ1-3	TRBV5-1
CASSQDSVNTEAFF	TRBJ1-1	TRBV4-1
CASSIGSSGNTIYF	TRBJ1-3	TRBV19
CASSLERSSYEQYF	TRBJ2-7	TRBV5-1
CASSLEALREETQYF	TRBJ2-5	TRBV11-2
CASSLRTAGLNYGYTF	TRBJ1-2	TRBV6-5